The 20 T cell receptor beta chains below all came from one sample that was sequenced in a study of identical twins. Via MiXCR, TCRdb re-called the 5' RACE reads, giving one row per CDR3 protein. Of more than 350,000 distinct CDR3 sequences in the sample, about 10% were seen once. Sequencing was carried out using naive T cells sorted from blood. These receptors originate from a woman between 50 and 59 years old in good health.

This clonotype has a count of ten or more. The chain employs TRBV12-3 or TRBV12-4 and TRBJ2-2; no firm D call. The ends were cut back, 2 bases at V and 4 bases at J, with 2 bases in the middle. This CDR3 is built from 12 residues. CDR3 sequence (DNA): TGTGCCAGCAGTTTACCCACCGGGGAGCTGTTTTTT. Translating it yields CASSLPTGELFF.

CDR3 amino acids: CASSLDPNIQYF. DNA for the CDR3: TGTGCCAGCAGTTTAGACCCAAACATTCAGTACTTC. The chain combines TRBV12-3 or TRBV12-4 with TRBJ2-4; D is ambiguous. The CDR3 consists of 12 residues. V was pared by 1 base and J by 6 bases, with 4 bases between.

This clonotype came up a few times. This chain connects TRBV27 to TRBJ2-7, with 10 bases that match TRBD2. This CDR3 is built from 14 residues. V lost 5 bases and J lost 2; bases outside the gene matches: 3. Germline CDR1 reads MNHEY; CDR2 reads SMNVEV (reference sequence). CDR3: CASSGTSGAYEQYF. In DNA, the CDR3 is TGTGCCAGCAGTGGCACTAGCGGGGCCTACGAGCAGTACTTC.

Turning to this clonotype: This could be a read error, since a much larger clone is one nucleotide away. The V call is TRBV24-1, the J call TRBJ2-1; 9 bases are a match to TRBD1. Germline loops: CDR1 KGHDR, CDR2 SFDVKD. The CDR3 is 13 residues long. The CDR3 DNA is TGTGCCACCTCCGGACAGGGGCGGAATGACCAGTTCTTC. This sequence encodes CATSGQGRNDQFF.

This clonotype is a singleton in its sample. Possible read error: a much larger clone is one base away. The rearrangement uses TRBV12-3 or TRBV12-4 and TRBJ2-1; TRBD2 might be the D (7 bases). This CDR3 has 15 amino acids. With 6 bases removed from V and 4 bases from J, the gap between germline ends came to 16 bases. Here the CDR3 DNA reads TGTGCCAGCAGCCCGAGGGGGAGGGTGTACAATGAGCAGTTCTTC. It translates to CASSPRGRVYNEQFF.

A single count supports this clonotype. CDR3 nucleotides: TGCAGCGTTGAACACAGGGAGGATGAAAAACTGTTTTTT. Residues: CSVEHREDEKLFF. The chain recombines TRBV29-1 with TRBJ1-4; D might be TRBD1 (6 bases). V was pared by 2 bases and J by 6 bases, with 10 bases between. Germline V gene sequence: CDR1 SQVTM, CDR2 ANQGSEA. This CDR3 is built from 13 residues.

This clonotype was recorded at least ten times. The V and J genes are TRBV2 and TRBJ2-2; D unresolved. The V end lost 0 bases, the J end lost 1 base, and 6 bases lay between the germline ends. Germline loops: CDR1 SNHLY, CDR2 FYNNEI. The CDR3 has 15 amino acids. The CDR3 reads CASSEAFGNTGELFF. The CDR3 DNA reads as TGTGCCAGCAGTGAAGCTTTCGGGAACACCGGGGAGCTGTTTTTT.

This chain joins TRBV27 and TRBJ2-1; weak D call: TRBD1 (5 bases). V was cut by 2 bases and J by 5 bases, with 13 bases left in between. Germline V lookup: CDR1 MNHEY, CDR2 SMNVEV (reference sequence). This CDR3 spans 15 amino acids. This CDR3 reads CASSLRQGLDNEQFF. The CDR3 DNA reads as TGTGCCAGCAGTTTAAGGCAGGGCCTGGACAATGAGCAGTTCTTC.

This clonotype showed up just a few times. V and J are TRBV6-2 or TRBV6-3 and TRBJ2-5, with D possibly matching TRBD2 (5 bases). The CDR3 runs 15 residues. CDR1 is MNHEY, CDR2 SVGEGT, per germline. Between the trimmed V and J ends, which lost 2 bases and 9 bases, there was a span of 19 bases. The CDR3 reads CASSYDPGNKRSQYF. In DNA form, the CDR3 reads TGTGCCAGCAGTTACGACCCGGGAAACAAGAGATCCCAGTACTTC.

V gene TRBV3-1 combines with J gene TRBJ2-2; TRBD2 agrees at 7 bases. The CDR3 length is 14 residues. Germline V gene sequence: CDR1 LGHDT, CDR2 YNNKEL (reference sequence). V gave up 8 bases and J gave up 3 bases; unmatched junction bases: 6. The CDR3 protein is CASGRESDTGELFF. The CDR3 DNA reads as TGTGCCAGCGGGAGGGAGTCGGACACCGGGGAGCTGTTTTTT.

This clonotype was seen only a few times. The chain carries TRBV5-6 and TRBJ2-1; possibly TRBD1 or TRBD2 for D (6 bases each). The V gene's germline CDR1 is SGHDT and CDR2 YYEEEE. Trimming stripped 6 bases from V and 7 bases from J, with 17 bases between. The CDR3 loop spans 14 amino acids. CDR3 region: CASMSPGARNEQFF. The CDR3 DNA is TGTGCCAGCATGTCGCCGGGGGCGCGGAATGAGCAGTTCTTC.

The CDR3 nucleotides read TGCGCCAGCAGCTTCTCACTAGCGGGCGGGGAAGATACGCAGTATTTT. It codes for CASSFSLAGGEDTQYF. The chain has TRBV5-1 and TRBJ2-3; 9 nucleotides agree with TRBD2. The junction had 9 bases not matched to a gene; V was cut back by 2 bases and J by 5 bases. CDR3 size: 16 residues. Germline V gene lookup returns CDR1 SGHRS and CDR2 YFSETQ.

Ten or more counts support this clonotype. The chain carries TRBV5-1 and TRBJ1-5; 7 nucleotides line up with TRBD1. CDR3 length: 15 residues. J gave up 0 bases and V 4 bases, and 4 bases lay outside the gene matches. The germline gives CDR1 SGHRS, CDR2 YFSETQ. The CDR3 region has the DNA TGCGCCAGCAGCACAGGGGACTATAGCAATCAGCCCCAGCATTTT. It encodes CASSTGDYSNQPQHF.

This clonotype has just a few counts. This chain connects TRBV5-1 to TRBJ2-3; 7 nucleotides line up with TRBD2. V was clipped by 4 bases and J by 3 bases; unmatched bases: 8. There are 15 residues in the CDR3. Germline V lookup: CDR1 SGHRS, CDR2 YFSETQ. CDR3 amino acids: CASSLTGTMTDTQYF. CDR3 DNA: TGCGCCAGCAGCCTAACCGGGACTATGACAGATACGCAGTATTTT.

In DNA, the CDR3 is TGTGCCAGCAGCTTAGACCAACGGACGGCGCAGTTCTTC. It is translated as CASSLDQRTAQFF. V usage is TRBV11-2 and J usage is TRBJ2-1, with D unresolved. Trimming left V 0 bases short and J 12 bases short, with 12 bases between. Per germline, CDR1 SGHAT and CDR2 FQNNGV. The CDR3 runs to 13 residues. The full variable domain, its missing parts supplied by reference TRBV11-2 and TRBJ2-1, is EAGVAQSPRYKIIEKRQSVAFWCNPISGHATLYWYQQILGQGPKLLIQFQNNGVVDDSQLPKDRFSAERLKGVDSTLKIQPAKLEDSAVYLCASSLDQRTAQFFGPGTRLTVL.

This clonotype was seen more than once but under ten times. This chain connects TRBV20-1 to TRBJ2-1; 8 positions match TRBD2. V gave up 5 bases and J gave up 4 bases; unmatched junction bases: 4. The CDR3 totals 13 residues. Germline V lookup: CDR1 DFQATT, CDR2 SNEGSKA (reference sequence). The CDR3 reads CSAGTRTYNEQFF. DNA of the CDR3: TGCAGTGCTGGGACTAGAACTTACAATGAGCAGTTCTTC.

In this sample, this clonotype turned up many times. The rearrangement links TRBV5-4 to TRBJ2-5; 11 nucleotides align to TRBD1. This CDR3 comprises 15 residues. The V gene's germline CDR1 is SGHNT and CDR2 YYREEE (reference sequence). V lost 4 bases, J lost 4 bases, and 6 bases stayed unmatched. CDR3 sequence (DNA): TGTGCCAGCAGCCCAAGGACAGGGGGCGTAGAGACCCAGTACTTC. Its translation: CASSPRTGGVETQYF.

J is TRBJ2-7 and V is TRBV10-3, with D perhaps TRBD2 (6 bases). The germline V gene encodes CDR1 ENHRY and CDR2 SYGVKD. The CDR3 spans 16 residues. Trimming took off 2 bases at V and 5 bases at J, with 19 bases between the two ends. CDR3 DNA sequence: TGTGCCATCAGTGAGACCCTTGGGGGAGGAACGAACGAGCAGTACTTC. Its translation is CAISETLGGGTNEQYF.

The V call is TRBV20-1, the J call TRBJ2-3, with 13 positions matching TRBD2. V was clipped by 6 bases and J by 0 bases; unmatched bases: 9. The CDR3 runs 17 residues. Germline V gives CDR1 DFQATT, CDR2 SNEGSKA (reference sequence). The CDR3 coding sequence is TGCAGTGCAACGGGACTAGCGGGGTACTCTAGCACAGATACGCAGTATTTT. This gives the protein CSATGLAGYSSTDTQYF.

V usage is TRBV5-1 and J usage is TRBJ1-1; D is perhaps TRBD1 (5 bases). Trimming left V 4 bases short and J 2 bases short, with 15 bases between. Germline V gives CDR1 SGHRS, CDR2 YFSETQ. The CDR3 contains 15 residues. CDR3 in DNA: TGCGCCAGCAGCCCGCTGGGGGGGGTAAACACTGAAGCTTTCTTT. This gives the protein CASSPLGGVNTEAFF.